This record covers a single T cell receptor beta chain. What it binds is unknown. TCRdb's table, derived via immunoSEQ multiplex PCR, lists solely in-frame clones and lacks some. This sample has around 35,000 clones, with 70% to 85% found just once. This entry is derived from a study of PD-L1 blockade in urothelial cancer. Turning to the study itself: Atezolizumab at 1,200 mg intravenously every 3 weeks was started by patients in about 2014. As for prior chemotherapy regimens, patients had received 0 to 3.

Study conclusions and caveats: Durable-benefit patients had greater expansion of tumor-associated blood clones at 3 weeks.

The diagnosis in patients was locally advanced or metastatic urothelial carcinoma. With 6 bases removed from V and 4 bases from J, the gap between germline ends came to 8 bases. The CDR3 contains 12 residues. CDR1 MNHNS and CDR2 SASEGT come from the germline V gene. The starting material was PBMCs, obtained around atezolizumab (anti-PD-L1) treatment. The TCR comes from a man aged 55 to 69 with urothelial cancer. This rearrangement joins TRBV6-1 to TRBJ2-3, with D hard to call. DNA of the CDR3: TGTGCCAGCAGGGAGTTATCAGATACGCAGTATTTT. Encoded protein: CASRELSDTQYF.